The 18 T cell receptor beta chains below all came from one sample that was sequenced in a study of OX40 agonist ivuxolimab in advanced cancers. Measured with immunoSEQ multiplex PCR; TCRdb has only the in-frame clones, and not every one. Here the sample spans roughly 71,000 clones, about 83% being singletons. The sequenced sample was CD4+ or CD8+ T cells sorted from blood, obtained in a trial of the OX40 agonist ivuxolimab. The origin of the receptors is an adult with an advanced solid tumor such as melanoma, head and neck, liver or kidney cancer.

The chain links TRBV7-9 to TRBJ1-6; TRBD1 matches 7 bases. CDR1 and CDR2 (germline): SEHNR, FQNEAQ (reference sequence). The V gene end was trimmed by 1 base and the J gene end by 7 bases; junction bases not matched to a gene: 1. This CDR3 spans 14 amino acids. The CDR3 bases are TGTGCCAGCAGCTTAGGGACAGGCAATTCACCCCTCCACTTT. This codes for CASSLGTGNSPLHF.

The chain employs TRBV19 and TRBJ1-5, with a possible D match to TRBD1 (5 bases). The V gene's germline CDR1 is LNHDA and CDR2 SQIVND (reference sequence). The CDR3 totals 16 residues. V was trimmed by 6 bases and J by 3 bases, leaving 18 bases between them. The CDR3 sequence is CASSPDSFVYNQPQHF. The DNA for the CDR3 is TGTGCCAGTAGCCCCGACAGCTTTGTTTACAATCAGCCCCAGCATTTT.

This rearrangement joins TRBV27 to TRBJ2-5; D may be TRBD1 or TRBD2 (6 bases each). The J call is doubtful: the DNA matches TRBJ2-7 better. This CDR3 region has 15 residues. Germline CDR1 and CDR2: MNHEY and SMNVEV (reference sequence). CDR3 in amino acids: CASSFLGGSAYEQYF. In nucleotides, the CDR3 is TGTGCCAGCAGTTTTTTGGGGGGCTCAGCCTACGAGCAGTACTTC.

This chain joins TRBV28 and TRBJ2-6; TRBD1 agrees at 7 bases. Germline lookup yields CDR1 MDHEN and CDR2 SYDVKM. V was clipped by 2 bases and J by 0 bases; unmatched bases: 1. The CDR3 runs to 16 residues. CDR3 amino acids: CASSLQGVSGANVLTF. CDR3 sequence (DNA): TGTGCCAGCAGTTTACAGGGGGTCTCTGGGGCCAACGTCCTGACTTTC.

In this sample, this clone turned up a few times. The V gene is TRBV6-5, the J gene TRBJ1-5; D may be TRBD1 (6 bases). V lost 5 bases and J lost 1, with 12 bases in between. The CDR3 spans 15 residues. The germline V gene has CDR1 MNHEY and CDR2 SVGAGI. This CDR3 is CASSPGTPSNQPQHF. DNA for the CDR3: TGTGCCAGCAGTCCCGGGACACCGAGCAATCAGCCCCAGCATTTT.

This sequence joins TRBV30 and TRBJ1-5; D gene ambiguous. CDR1 GTSNPN and CDR2 SVGIG come from the germline V gene (reference sequence). The CDR3 contains 12 residues. V lost 2 bases and J 5 bases, leaving 7 bases between the germline ends. The DNA of the CDR3 is TGTGCCTGGAGTAGGGATGATCAGCCCCAGCATTTT. It specifies CAWSRDDQPQHF.

This rearrangement joins TRBV5-6 to TRBJ2-2; 13 nucleotides line up with TRBD2. With V trimmed by 2 bases and J by 5 bases, 3 bases remained unmatched. Germline lookup yields CDR1 SGHDT and CDR2 YYEEEE. The CDR3 runs to 16 residues. CDR3 in amino acids: CASSFRTSGSTGELFF. CDR3 DNA sequence: TGTGCCAGCAGCTTTCGGACTAGCGGGAGTACCGGGGAGCTGTTTTTT.

V gene TRBV28 combines with J gene TRBJ2-5; the D gene is possibly TRBD2 (6 bases). This CDR3 is built from 16 residues. The germline CDR1 and CDR2 sequences are MDHEN and SYDVKM. Trimming cost V 2 bases and J 3 bases, with 16 bases left between them. For the CDR3, the DNA is TGTGCCAGCAGTTTAGGAGGGCGAGTAAGGAAAGAGACCCAGTACTTC. Protein product: CASSLGGRVRKETQYF. Full variable domain (remainder filled in from reference TRBV28 and TRBJ2-5): DVKVTQSSRYLVKRTGEKVFLECVQDMDHENMFWYRQDPGLGLRLIYFSYDVKMKEKGDIPEGYSVSREKKERFSLILESASTNQTSMYLCASSLGGRVRKETQYFGPGTRLLVL.

This clone was picked up one time. CDR3 DNA: TGTGCCAGCAGCCCATCGCGGGCCTCCTACGAGCAGTACTTC. This translates into CASSPSRASYEQYF. This sequence joins TRBV27 and TRBJ2-7, with D possibly TRBD2 on 5 matching bases. The CDR3 consists of 14 residues. Trimming left V 6 bases short and J 0 bases short, with 12 bases between. The V gene's germline CDR1 is MNHEY and CDR2 SMNVEV (reference sequence).

This sequence joins TRBV25-1 and TRBJ1-2, with 8 nucleotides matching TRBD1. The CDR3 extends over 14 amino acids. V was clipped by 8 bases and J by 4 bases; unmatched bases: 9. The germline V gene has CDR1 MGHDK and CDR2 SYGVNS. CDR3 in amino acids: CASRSDRVAYGYTF. CDR3 in DNA: TGTGCCAGCCGATCGGACAGGGTCGCCTATGGCTACACCTTC.

The V call is TRBV10-3, the J call TRBJ2-5; D unclear. The CDR3 sequence is 13 residues long. Germline V lookup: CDR1 ENHRY, CDR2 SYGVKD. The ends were cut back, 6 bases at V and 4 bases at J, with 12 bases in the middle. CDR3 nucleotides: TGTGCCATCAGGGCCGACGGACGAGAGACCCAGTACTTC. This encodes CAIRADGRETQYF.

The rearrangement links TRBV11-2 to TRBJ1-2; D call uncertain. The ends were cut back, 1 base at V and 8 bases at J, with 11 bases in the middle. This CDR3 comprises 13 residues. CDR1 and CDR2 (germline): SGHAT, FQNNGV. The CDR3 coding sequence is TGTGCCAGCAGCTTAGGAGGGTGGAACGGCTACACCTTC. Protein: CASSLGGWNGYTF.

The V call is TRBV7-9, the J call TRBJ2-3; D not resolved. V lost 2 bases to trimming and J lost 5 bases, with 5 bases between them. Germline assignment: CDR1 SEHNR and CDR2 FQNEAQ (reference sequence). The CDR3 has 12 amino acids. In DNA, the CDR3 is TGTGCCAGCAGCTTAAAGATAGATACGCAGTATTTT. Translating it yields CASSLKIDTQYF.

Turning to this clone: A junction end diverges from the germline sequence, so it may reflect a read error. Here the CDR3 reads CASSPSGTSGYEQYF. In nucleotides, the CDR3 is TGTGCCAGCAGCCCTTCCGGGACTAGCGGATACGAGCAGTACTTC. The chain is built from TRBV4-1 and TRBJ2-7, with 11 nucleotides matching TRBD2. The CDR3 length is 15 residues. CDR1 is MGHRA, CDR2 YSYEKL, per germline.

This sequence joins TRBV7-9 and TRBJ1-1; D is perhaps TRBD1 (5 bases). Germline CDR1 is SEHNR and CDR2 is FQNEAQ (reference sequence). The CDR3 has 13 amino acids. With 5 bases removed from V and 2 bases from J, the gap between germline ends came to 9 bases. For the CDR3, the DNA is TGTGCCAGCAGCCCGGGACCCAACACTGAAGCTTTCTTT. This encodes CASSPGPNTEAFF. Supplemented by reference TRBV7-9 and TRBJ1-1, the full variable domain reads DTGVSQNPRHKITKRGQNVTFRCDPISEHNRLYWYRQTLGQGPEFLTYFQNEAQLEKSRLLSDRFSAERPKGSFSTLEIQRTEQGDSAMYLCASSPGPNTEAFFGQGTRLTVV.

V usage is TRBV28 and J usage is TRBJ1-5, with D unclear. The length of the CDR3 is 17 residues. The V gene lost 5 bases and the J gene lost 3 bases, with 20 bases spanning the gap. CDR1 MDHEN and CDR2 SYDVKM come from the germline V gene. In nucleotides, the CDR3 is TGTGCCAGCAGTATACGAACACTCGCCCCTTACAATCAGCCCCAGCATTTT. This gives the protein CASSIRTLAPYNQPQHF.

The chain combines TRBV7-2 with TRBJ2-7; D remains ambiguous. The germline V and J ends were trimmed by 1 base and 9 bases, with 7 bases remaining between them. This CDR3 is 11 amino acids long. Per the germline V gene, CDR1 is SGHTA and CDR2 is FQGNSA. CDR3 residues: CASSLERLQYF. In DNA form, the CDR3 reads TGTGCCAGCAGCTTAGAGAGACTGCAGTACTTC.

The genes are TRBV7-8 and TRBJ2-2, with D possibly matching TRBD1 (6 bases). CDR1 and CDR2 from the germline V gene are SGHVS and FQNEAQ. The V and J ends lost 3 bases and 7 bases respectively, with 12 bases between them. The CDR3 has 14 residues. The CDR3 nucleotides are TGTGCCAGCAGCTTGGGCAGGGGATTCGGGGAGCTGTTTTTT. Translated: CASSLGRGFGELFF.